What follows describes a single T cell receptor (beta chain). Its specificity is not known. A read error is possible here, since a much larger clone lies one base away. This sample is part of a study of regulatory T cells in long-lasting Graves disease. Findings of the study overall: Possibly, too few samples lowered accuracy. Persistent cases favored TRBV28, TRBJ1-2 and TRBJ2-5.

Time point in this sample: newly diagnosed GD, antithyroid drugs for less than 3 months. Researchers made the TCR library from RNA that was extracted from PBMCs. An endocrinology department located in Xi'an, China, was where the patients came from. V was pared by 5 bases and J by 4 bases, with 6 bases of the junction left unmatched. This CDR3 is 17 amino acids long. Germline CDR1 is MNHEY and CDR2 is SVGEGT. Investigators prepared the TCR beta libraries by applying iRepertoire HTBI primers and Arm-PCR of CDR3 regions. TCRdb recomputed calls from the multiplex PCR reads with MiXCR, one row per CDR3 protein. The profile shows about 520,000 distinct CDR3 sequences, 12% of them singletons. These same records also appear under a second study, on T cells in Graves' hyperthyroidism and ophthalmopathy. According to that study: Also found in blood were most expanded thyroid clonotypes above 0.001.

This clonotype was sampled from a woman in her thirties with Graves disease. This rearrangement joins TRBV6-2 or TRBV6-3 to TRBJ2-2; TRBD2 aligns across 14 bases. This specimen consisted of peripheral blood mononuclear cells (PBMCs), obtained at new diagnosis, from a patient treated with antithyroid drugs. The CDR3 loop is CASSATSGRASTGELFF. CDR3 nucleotides: TGTGCCAGCAGTGCGACTAGCGGGAGGGCTTCCACCGGGGAGCTGTTTTTT.